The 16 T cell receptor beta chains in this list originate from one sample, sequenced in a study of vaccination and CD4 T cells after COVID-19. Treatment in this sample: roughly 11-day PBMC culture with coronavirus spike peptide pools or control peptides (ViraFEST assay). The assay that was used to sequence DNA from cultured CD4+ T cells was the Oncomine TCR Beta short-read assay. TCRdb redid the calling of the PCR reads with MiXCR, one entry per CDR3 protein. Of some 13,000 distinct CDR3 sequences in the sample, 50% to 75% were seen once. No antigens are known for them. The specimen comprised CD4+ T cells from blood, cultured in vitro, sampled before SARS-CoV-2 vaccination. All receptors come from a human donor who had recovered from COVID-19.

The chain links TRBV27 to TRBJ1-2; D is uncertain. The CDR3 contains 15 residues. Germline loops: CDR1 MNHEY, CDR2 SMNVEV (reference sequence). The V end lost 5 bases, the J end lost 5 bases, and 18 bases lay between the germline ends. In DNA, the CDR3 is TGTGCCAGCAGTCCGACGACCCCCCCCGGGTATGGCTACACCTTC. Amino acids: CASSPTTPPGYGYTF.

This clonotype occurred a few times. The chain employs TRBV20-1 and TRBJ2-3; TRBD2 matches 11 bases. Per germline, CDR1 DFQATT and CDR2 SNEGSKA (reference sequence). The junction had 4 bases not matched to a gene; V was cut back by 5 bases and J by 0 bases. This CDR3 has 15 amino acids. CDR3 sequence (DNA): TGCAGTGCTCCGGGACTAGCGGAGAGCACAGATACGCAGTATTTT. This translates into CSAPGLAESTDTQYF.

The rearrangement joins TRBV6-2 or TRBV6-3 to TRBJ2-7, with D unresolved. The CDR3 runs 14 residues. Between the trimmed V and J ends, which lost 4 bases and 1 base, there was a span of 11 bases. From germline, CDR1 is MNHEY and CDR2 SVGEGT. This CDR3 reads CASSSTLISYEQYF. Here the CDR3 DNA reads TGTGCCAGCAGTTCGACCCTTATTTCCTACGAGCAGTACTTC.

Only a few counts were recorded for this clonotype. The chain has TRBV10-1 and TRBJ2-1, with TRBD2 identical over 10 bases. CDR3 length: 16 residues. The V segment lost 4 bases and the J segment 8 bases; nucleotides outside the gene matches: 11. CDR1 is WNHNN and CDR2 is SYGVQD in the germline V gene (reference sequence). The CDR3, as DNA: TGCGCCAGCAGTGTTGCCGCCAGCGGGAGGGGGGATGAGCAGTTCTTC. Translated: CASSVAASGRGDEQFF.

This CDR3 is CASSPRQGNYGYTF. In DNA form, the CDR3 reads TGTGCCAGCAGCCCCCGACAGGGAAACTATGGCTACACCTTC. The chain couples TRBV9 to TRBJ1-2; TRBD1 matches at 7 bases. CDR3 length: 14 amino acids. CDR1 and CDR2 from the germline V gene are SGDLS and YYNGEE. Trimming at V came to 4 bases and at J to 2 bases, leaving 5 bases not matched to a gene.

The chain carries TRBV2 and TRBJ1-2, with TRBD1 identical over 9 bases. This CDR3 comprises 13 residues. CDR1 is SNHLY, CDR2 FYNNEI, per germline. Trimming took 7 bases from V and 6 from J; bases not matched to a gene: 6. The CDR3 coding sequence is TGTGCCAGCATGGACAGGGGATTCAATGGCTACACCTTC. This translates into CASMDRGFNGYTF.

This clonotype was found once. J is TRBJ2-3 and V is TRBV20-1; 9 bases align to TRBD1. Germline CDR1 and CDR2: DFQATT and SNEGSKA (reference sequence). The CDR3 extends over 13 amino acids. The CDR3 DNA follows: TGCAGCGTCCGACAGGGGGGGACAGATACGCAGTATTTT. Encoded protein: CSVRQGGTDTQYF.

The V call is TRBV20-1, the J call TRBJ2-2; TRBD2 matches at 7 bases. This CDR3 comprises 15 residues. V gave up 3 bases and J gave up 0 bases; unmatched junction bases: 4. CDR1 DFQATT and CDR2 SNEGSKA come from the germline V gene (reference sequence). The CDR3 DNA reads TGCAGTGCTAGCGGGGGGTTAACGAACACCGGGGAGCTGTTTTTT. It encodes CSASGGLTNTGELFF.

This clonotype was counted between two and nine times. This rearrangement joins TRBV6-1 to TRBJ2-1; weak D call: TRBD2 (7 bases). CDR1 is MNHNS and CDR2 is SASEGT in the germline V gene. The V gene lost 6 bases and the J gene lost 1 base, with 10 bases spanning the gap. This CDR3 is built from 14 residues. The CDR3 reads CASRGGASYNEQFF. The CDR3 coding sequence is TGTGCCAGCAGGGGGGGGGCATCCTACAATGAGCAGTTCTTC.

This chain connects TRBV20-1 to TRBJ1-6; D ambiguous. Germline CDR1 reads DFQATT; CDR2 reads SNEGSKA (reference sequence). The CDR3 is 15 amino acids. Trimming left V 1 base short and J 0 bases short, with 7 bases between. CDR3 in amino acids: CSARVGSSYNSPLHF. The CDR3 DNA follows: TGCAGTGCTAGAGTGGGCAGCTCCTATAATTCACCCCTCCACTTT.

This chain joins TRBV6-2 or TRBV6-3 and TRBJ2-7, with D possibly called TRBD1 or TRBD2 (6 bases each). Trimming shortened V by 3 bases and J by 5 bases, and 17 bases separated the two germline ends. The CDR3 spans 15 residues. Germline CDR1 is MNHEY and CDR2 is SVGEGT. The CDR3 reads CASSYKGGPRDEQYF. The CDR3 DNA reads TGTGCCAGCAGTTATAAGGGGGGTCCGCGGGACGAGCAGTACTTC.

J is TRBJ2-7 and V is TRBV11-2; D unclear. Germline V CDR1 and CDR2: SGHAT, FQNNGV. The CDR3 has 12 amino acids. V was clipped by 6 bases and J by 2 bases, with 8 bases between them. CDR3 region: CASRRTPYEQYF. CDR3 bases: TGTGCCAGCAGGAGGACCCCCTACGAGCAGTACTTC. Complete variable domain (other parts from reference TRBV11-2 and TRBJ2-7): EAGVAQSPRYKIIEKRQSVAFWCNPISGHATLYWYQQILGQGPKLLIQFQNNGVVDDSQLPKDRFSAERLKGVDSTLKIQPAKLEDSAVYLCASRRTPYEQYFGPGTRLTVT.

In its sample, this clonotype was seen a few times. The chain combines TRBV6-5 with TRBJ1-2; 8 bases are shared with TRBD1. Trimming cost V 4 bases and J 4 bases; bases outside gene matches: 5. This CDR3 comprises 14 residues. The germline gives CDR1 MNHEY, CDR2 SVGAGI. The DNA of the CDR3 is TGTGCCAGCAGTTCGGACAGGGAAAGCTATGGCTACACCTTC. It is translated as CASSSDRESYGYTF.

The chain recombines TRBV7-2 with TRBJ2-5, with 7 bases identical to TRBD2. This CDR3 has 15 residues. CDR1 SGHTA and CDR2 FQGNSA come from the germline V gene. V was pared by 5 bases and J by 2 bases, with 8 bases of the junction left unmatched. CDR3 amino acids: CASSVSGTTQETQYF. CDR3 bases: TGTGCCAGCAGCGTATCCGGGACTACGCAAGAGACCCAGTACTTC.

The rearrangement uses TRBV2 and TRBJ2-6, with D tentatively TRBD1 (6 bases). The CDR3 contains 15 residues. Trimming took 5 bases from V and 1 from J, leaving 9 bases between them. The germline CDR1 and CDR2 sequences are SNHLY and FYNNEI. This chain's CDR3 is CASSRTESGANVLTF. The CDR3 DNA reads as TGTGCCAGCAGTCGGACAGAGTCTGGGGCCAACGTCCTGACTTTC.

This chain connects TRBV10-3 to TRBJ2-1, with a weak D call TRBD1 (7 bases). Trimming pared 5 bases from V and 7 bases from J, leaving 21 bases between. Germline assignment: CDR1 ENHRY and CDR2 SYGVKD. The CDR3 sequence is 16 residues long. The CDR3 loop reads CAISSKLAPGGNEQFF. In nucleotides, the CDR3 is TGTGCCATCAGTTCAAAACTAGCACCAGGGGGTAATGAGCAGTTCTTC.